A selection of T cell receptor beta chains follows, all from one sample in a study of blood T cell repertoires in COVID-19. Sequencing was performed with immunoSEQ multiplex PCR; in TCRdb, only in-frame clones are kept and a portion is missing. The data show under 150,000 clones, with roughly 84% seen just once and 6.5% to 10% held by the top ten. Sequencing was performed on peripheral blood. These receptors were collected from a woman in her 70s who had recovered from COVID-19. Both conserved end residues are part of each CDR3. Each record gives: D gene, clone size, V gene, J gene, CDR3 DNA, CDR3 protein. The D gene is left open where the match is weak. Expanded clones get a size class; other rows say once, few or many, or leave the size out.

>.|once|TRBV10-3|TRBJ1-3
TGTGCCATACGCCGGGAACGCTCTGGAAACACCATATATTTT
CAIRRERSGNTIYF
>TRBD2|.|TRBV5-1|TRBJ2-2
TGCGCCAGCAGCCAGGTCGGCGGGGGTGGCACCGGGGAGCTGTTTTTT
CASSQVGGGGTGELFF
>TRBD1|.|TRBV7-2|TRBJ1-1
TGTGCCAGCAGCAGCCGAACAGGGGGAACTGAAGCTTTCTTT
CASSSRTGGTEAFF
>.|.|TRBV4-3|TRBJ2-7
TGCGCCAGCAGCCAAGATACGGGGGTCCCGGGCGAGCAGTACTTC
CASSQDTGVPGEQYF
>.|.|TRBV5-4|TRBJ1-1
TGTGCCAGCAGCTTGTATTTGGCGGGGTTCACTGAAGCTTTCTTT
CASSLYLAGFTEAFF
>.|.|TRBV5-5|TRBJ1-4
TGTGCCAGCAGCTTGGTACGGGAGGGCGAAAAACTGTTTTTT
CASSLVREGEKLFF
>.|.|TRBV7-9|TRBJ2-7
TGTGCCAGCAGCTTAGCGCAGGGTTCGCAGTACTTC
CASSLAQGSQYF
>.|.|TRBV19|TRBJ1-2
TGTGCCAGTACCCGCCGGACAGATACCTATGGCTACACCTTC
CASTRRTDTYGYTF
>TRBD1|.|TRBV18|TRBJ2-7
TGTGCCAGCTCACTAACAGGGGACGAGCAGTACTTC
CASSLTGDEQYF
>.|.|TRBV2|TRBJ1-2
TGTGCCAGCAGTGCATTCCGGGGGGTCGGAGCGAACTATGGCTACACCTTC
CASSAFRGVGANYGYTF
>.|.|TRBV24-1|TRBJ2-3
TGTGCCACCAGTGAGAACCGGGGAGATACGCAGTATTTT
CATSENRGDTQYF
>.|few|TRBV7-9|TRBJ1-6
TGTGCCAGCAGCGGGTGGGGCGGCACCCTCCACTTT
CASSGWGGTLHF
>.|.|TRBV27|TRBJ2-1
TGTGCCAGCAGTTTTTCCCGGTACAATGAGCAGTTCTTC
CASSFSRYNEQFF
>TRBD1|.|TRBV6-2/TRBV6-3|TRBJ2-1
TGTGCCAGCAGTAGGGACAGGGGCGATGAGCAGTTCTTC
CASSRDRGDEQFF
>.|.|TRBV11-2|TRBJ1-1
TGTGCCAGCAGCTTTAACAGGGTCTACACTGAAGCTTTCTTT
CASSFNRVYTEAFF
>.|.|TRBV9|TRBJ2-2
TGTGCCAGCAGCGTAGCGCGCGTAGAGACCGGGGAGCTGTTTTTT
CASSVARVETGELFF
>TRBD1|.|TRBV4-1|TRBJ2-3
TGCGCCAGCAGCCAAGATCTTGCGACAGGGGTTGATACGCAGTATTTT
CASSQDLATGVDTQYF
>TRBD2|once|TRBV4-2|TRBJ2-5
TGTGCCAGCAGCCAAGATACGAGCGGGGGGGCCGGGGAATCTCAAAAACAAGAGACCCAGTACTTC
CASSQDTSGGAGESQKQETQYF
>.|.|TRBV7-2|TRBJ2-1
TGTGCCAGCAGCTTATCCCTAGGGGCGTACAATGAGCAGTTCTTC
CASSLSLGAYNEQFF
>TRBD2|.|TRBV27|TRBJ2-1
TGTGCCAGCAGTCCCAAGCGGGGGGGCCTCGAGCAGTTCTTC
CASSPKRGGLEQFF
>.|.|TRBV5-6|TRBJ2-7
TGTGCCAGCAGCATGACAGCGATTGACGAGCAGTACTTC
CASSMTAIDEQYF
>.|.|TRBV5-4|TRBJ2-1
TGTGCCAGCAGCAGAGCGGGACACGCAAGGGATGAGCAGTTCTTC
CASSRAGHARDEQFF
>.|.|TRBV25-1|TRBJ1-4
TGTGCCAGCAGACCAGTACTGGGGGGAAAACTGTTTTTT
CASRPVLGGKLFF
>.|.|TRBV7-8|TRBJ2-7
TGTGCCAGCAGCTTATCTGTGTCCTACGAGCAGTACTTC
CASSLSVSYEQYF
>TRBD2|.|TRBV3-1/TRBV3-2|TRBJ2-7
TGTGCCAGCACCGGGACTAGCGGCACTGAGGGTTCCTACGAGCAGTACTTC
CASTGTSGTEGSYEQYF
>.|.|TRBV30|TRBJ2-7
TGTGCCTGGAGTCCCAGGACTATCTACGAGCAGTACTTC
CAWSPRTIYEQYF
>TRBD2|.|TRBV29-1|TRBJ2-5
TGCAGCGTAGAAACTAGCGGGGGGGTGGTGGAGACCCAGTACTTC
CSVETSGGVVETQYF
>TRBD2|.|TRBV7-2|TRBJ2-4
TGTGCCAGCAGCTTTAGCGGGGTTGGGAACATTCAGTACTTC
CASSFSGVGNIQYF
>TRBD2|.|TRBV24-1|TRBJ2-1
TGTGCCACCAGTGACTTGACTAGCGGCCCAGGAGATGAGCAGTTCTTC
CATSDLTSGPGDEQFF
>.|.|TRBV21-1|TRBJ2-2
TGTGCCAGCAGCAACTACAGGGATCGGACCGGGGAGCTGTTTTTT
CASSNYRDRTGELFF
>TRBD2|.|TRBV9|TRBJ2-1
TGTGCCAGCAGCCGGGGACTAGATAACAATGAGCAGTTCTTC
CASSRGLDNNEQFF
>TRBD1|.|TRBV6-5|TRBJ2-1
TGTGCCAGCAGTCCGGACAGGGGGGATGAGCAGTTCTTC
CASSPDRGDEQFF
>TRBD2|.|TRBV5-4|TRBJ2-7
TGTGCCAGCAGCCCGGGGACTAGCGGGGTTTACGAGCAGTACTTC
CASSPGTSGVYEQYF
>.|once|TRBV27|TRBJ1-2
TGTGCCAGCAGTTCAGCAGGGGCTGACTATGGCTACACCTTC
CASSSAGADYGYTF
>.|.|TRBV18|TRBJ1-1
TGTGCCAGCTCACCAATAAACGGTCCCGACACTGAAGCTTTCTTT
CASSPINGPDTEAFF
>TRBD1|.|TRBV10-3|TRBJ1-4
TGTGCCATCAGTGAGCGACAGGGGAACGAAAAACTGTTTTTT
CAISERQGNEKLFF
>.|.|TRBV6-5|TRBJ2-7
TGTGCCAGCAGCCCAAATCCCGGGACAACCTACGAGCAGTACTTC
CASSPNPGTTYEQYF
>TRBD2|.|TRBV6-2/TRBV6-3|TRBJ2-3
TGTGCCAGCAGCCCCGGCGGACTAGCGGGGGGGACGCAGTATTTT
CASSPGGLAGGTQYF
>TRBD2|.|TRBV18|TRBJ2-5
TGTGCCAGCTCACCTCGGGAGGGGACCCAGTACTTC
CASSPREGTQYF
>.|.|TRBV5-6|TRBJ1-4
TGTGCCAGCAGCTTAGATCGGAGACGGAATAATGAAAAACTGTTTTTT
CASSLDRRRNNEKLFF
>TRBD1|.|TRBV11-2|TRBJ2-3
TGTGCCAGCACATGGACAGGCGGCACAGATACGCAGTATTTT
CASTWTGGTDTQYF
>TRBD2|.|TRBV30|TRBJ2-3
TGTGCCTGGTCTTGGAAAGGGGGCGGGAGGGGAAATACGCAGTATTTT
CAWSWKGGGRGNTQYF
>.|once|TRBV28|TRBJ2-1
TGTGCCAGCAGCACTTCCAGGAGGTCCTACAATGAGCAGTTCTTC
CASSTSRRSYNEQFF
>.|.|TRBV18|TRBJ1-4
TGTGCCAGCTCACGAATGCTCGGACAGACTATCAATGAAAAACTGTTTTTT
CASSRMLGQTINEKLFF
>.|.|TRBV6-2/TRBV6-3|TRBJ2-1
TGTGCCAGCAGCCCAGGAAGGGGGGAGCAGTTCTTC
CASSPGRGEQFF